The 10 T cell receptor beta chains in this list originate from one sample, sequenced in a study of blood T cells in healthy people across ages. Alongside a J-beta primer mix, a sample-barcoded 5' primer served in a second PCR lasting 7 to 11 cycles. TCRdb used MiXCR to reprocess the 5' RACE reads, holding one entry per CDR3 protein. The table includes around 780,000 distinct CDR3 sequences, approximately 60% detected once. The sequenced material came from blood. These receptors all stem from a man in his forties in good health.

The CDR3 spells CASSLNIRGTEAFF. The CDR3 DNA follows: TGTGCCAGCAGTTTAAATATACGGGGCACTGAAGCTTTCTTT. This chain connects TRBV27 to TRBJ1-1; D uncertain. V lost 2 bases, J lost 4 bases, and 11 bases lay in between. The germline gives CDR1 MNHEY, CDR2 SMNVEV (reference sequence). CDR3 length: 14 amino acids.

V and J are TRBV7-2 and TRBJ2-5; 10 bases are shared with TRBD2. The closer fit of TRBJ2-7 to the DNA end suggests the J call may be wrong. The CDR3 extends over 16 amino acids. Germline CDR1 is SGHTA and CDR2 is FQGNSA. The CDR3 loop reads CASSLPAGGPRDEQYF. CDR3 nucleotide sequence: TGTGCCAGCAGCTTACCAGCGGGAGGGCCGCGGGACGAGCAGTACTTC.

The chain employs TRBV12-3 or TRBV12-4 and TRBJ2-3; unclear D gene. This CDR3 is built from 12 residues. V gave up 6 bases and J gave up 7 bases, with 11 bases separating them. As DNA, the CDR3 is TGTGCCAGCAGAAGCAGGATAAATACGCAGTATTTT. It encodes CASRSRINTQYF.

This clonotype was seen a single time. The chain joins TRBV12-3 or TRBV12-4 to TRBJ1-1, with D tentatively TRBD1 (6 bases). This CDR3 has 15 residues. Trimming removed 4 bases from V and 1 base from J, with 13 bases in between. The CDR3 is CASSSQGPRNTEAFF. Here the CDR3 DNA reads TGTGCCAGCAGTTCGCAGGGGCCCAGGAACACTGAAGCTTTCTTT.

This chain links TRBV28 with TRBJ1-2, with D unresolved. Germline CDR1 MDHEN, CDR2 SYDVKM. Trimming cost V 4 bases and J 4 bases, with 16 bases left between them. The CDR3 has 15 amino acids. In DNA, the CDR3 is TGTGCCAGCAGTTCCCTACCAGGAGATTCCTATGGCTACACCTTC. This translates into CASSSLPGDSYGYTF.

This clonotype was counted a few times. The chain carries TRBV28 and TRBJ2-5, with D hard to call. V was cut by 3 bases and J by 3 bases, with 8 bases left in between. Germline assignment: CDR1 MDHEN and CDR2 SYDVKM. The CDR3 loop spans 13 amino acids. The CDR3 DNA sequence: TGTGCCAGCAGTTTCGGGTCAGAAGAGACCCAGTACTTC. Translated: CASSFGSEETQYF. Based on the CDR3 plus reference TRBV28 and TRBJ2-5, the full variable domain is DVKVTQSSRYLVKRTGEKVFLECVQDMDHENMFWYRQDPGLGLRLIYFSYDVKMKEKGDIPEGYSVSREKKERFSLILESASTNQTSMYLCASSFGSEETQYFGPGTRLLVL.

The chain links TRBV20-1 to TRBJ2-1; the D gene is possibly TRBD2 (5 bases). CDR3 length: 14 residues. The V gene lost 3 bases and the J gene lost 8 bases, with 17 bases spanning the gap. CDR1 is DFQATT, CDR2 SNEGSKA, per germline (reference sequence). The CDR3 reads CSARTININHEQFF. The CDR3 DNA reads TGCAGTGCTAGGACTATCAATATCAACCATGAGCAGTTCTTC.

The chain carries TRBV7-2 and TRBJ2-1; 10 positions agree with TRBD2. Trimming removed 0 bases from V and 5 bases from J; junction bases left unmatched: 7. Germline assignment: CDR1 SGHTA and CDR2 FQGNSA. The CDR3 loop spans 17 amino acids. For the CDR3, the DNA is TGTGCCAGCAGCTTAGCGCCTAGTAGCGGGAGGAACAATGAGCAGTTCTTC. It encodes CASSLAPSSGRNNEQFF.

About this clonotype itself: At one boundary the junction diverges from the germline segment, which might be a read error. The V call is TRBV25-1, the J call TRBJ2-7; TRBD1 aligns across 8 bases. Germline lookup yields CDR1 MGHDK and CDR2 SYGVNS. The CDR3 loop spans 16 amino acids. CDR3: CTSSEIGQGSSYEQYF. In nucleotides, the CDR3 is TGTACCAGCAGTGAGATTGGACAGGGAAGCTCCTACGAGCAGTACTTC.

The chain uses TRBV6-5 and TRBJ2-1; 11 nucleotides agree with TRBD2. The junction had 13 bases not matched to a gene; V was cut back by 2 bases and J by 7 bases. Looked up from germline, CDR1 is MNHEY and CDR2 is SVGAGI. The CDR3 sequence is 18 residues long. The CDR3 is CASSYRSGGDLRGNEQFF. DNA of the CDR3: TGTGCCAGCAGTTACCGTAGCGGGGGGGACCTGAGGGGGAATGAGCAGTTCTTC.